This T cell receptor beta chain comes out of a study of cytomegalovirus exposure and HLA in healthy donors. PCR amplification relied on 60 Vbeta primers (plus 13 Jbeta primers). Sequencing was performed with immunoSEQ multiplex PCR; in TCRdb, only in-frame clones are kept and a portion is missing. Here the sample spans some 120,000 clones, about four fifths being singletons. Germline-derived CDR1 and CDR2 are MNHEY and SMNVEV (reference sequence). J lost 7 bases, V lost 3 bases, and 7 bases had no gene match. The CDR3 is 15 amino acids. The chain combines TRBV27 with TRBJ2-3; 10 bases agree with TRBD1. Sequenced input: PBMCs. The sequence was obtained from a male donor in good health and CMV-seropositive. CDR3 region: CASSFRDRGDHTQYF. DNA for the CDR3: TGTGCCAGCAGTTTCCGGGACAGGGGTGATCATACGCAGTATTTT.